The clone carrying this T cell receptor beta chain was seen a few times. As yet, its antigen is unknown. The 5'RACE template-switching step produced TCR cDNA and added a universal primer site and UMIs. TCRdb passed the 5' RACE reads through MiXCR, listing each CDR3 protein once. This sample has about 550,000 distinct CDR3 sequences, with roughly a fifth found just once. This sample was taken from a study of T cells after yellow fever vaccination. This CDR3 has 15 residues. The V end lost 1 base, the J end lost 7 bases, and 15 bases lay between the germline ends. The V gene's germline CDR1 is SGHRS and CDR2 YFSETQ. General study points: Clones from primary vaccination mostly reappeared after the booster (roughly 97% CD4, approximately 88% CD8). Weaker overall, the secondary response nonetheless peaked faster (day 5 versus 15). A small proportion of clonotypes was detected in both the CD4 and CD8 compartments.

The chain carries TRBV5-1 and TRBJ2-1; weak D call: TRBD2 (5 bases). This receptor was identified in a man aged 25-40 years who received the YFV17D yellow fever vaccine. Sequencing was performed on PBMCs, taken 15 days after the yellow fever booster vaccination. The CDR3 loop reads CASSLSGDKLNEQFF. For the CDR3, the DNA is TGCGCCAGCAGCTTGTCCGGGGATAAGCTTAATGAGCAGTTCTTC.